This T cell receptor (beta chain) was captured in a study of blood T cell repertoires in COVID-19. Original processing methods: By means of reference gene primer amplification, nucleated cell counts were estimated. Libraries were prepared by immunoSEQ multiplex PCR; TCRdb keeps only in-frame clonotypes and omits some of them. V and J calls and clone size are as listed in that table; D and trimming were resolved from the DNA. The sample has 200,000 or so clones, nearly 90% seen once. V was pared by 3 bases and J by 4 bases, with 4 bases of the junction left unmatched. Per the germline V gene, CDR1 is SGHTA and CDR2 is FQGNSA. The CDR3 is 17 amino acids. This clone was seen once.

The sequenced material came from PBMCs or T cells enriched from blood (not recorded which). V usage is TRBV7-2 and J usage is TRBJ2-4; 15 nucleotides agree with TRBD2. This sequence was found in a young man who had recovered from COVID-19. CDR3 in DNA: TGTGCCAGCAGCTTCAGGACTAGCGGGGGGGATAAAAACATTCAGTACTTC. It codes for CASSFRTSGGDKNIQYF.